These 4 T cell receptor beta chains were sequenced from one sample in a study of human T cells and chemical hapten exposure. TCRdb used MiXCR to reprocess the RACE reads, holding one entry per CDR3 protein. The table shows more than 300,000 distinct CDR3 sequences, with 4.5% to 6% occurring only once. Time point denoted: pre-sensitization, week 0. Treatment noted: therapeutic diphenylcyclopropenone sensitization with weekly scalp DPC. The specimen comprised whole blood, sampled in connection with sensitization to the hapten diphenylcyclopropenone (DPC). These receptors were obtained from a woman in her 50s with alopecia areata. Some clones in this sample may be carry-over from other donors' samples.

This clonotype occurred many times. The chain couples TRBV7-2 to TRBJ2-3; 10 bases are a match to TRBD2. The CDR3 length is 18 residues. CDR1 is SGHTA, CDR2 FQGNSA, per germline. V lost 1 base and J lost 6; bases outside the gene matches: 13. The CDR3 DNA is TGTGCCAGCAGCTTAGATCCCCTAGCGGGAGTATTGTTGGATACGCAGTATTTT. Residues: CASSLDPLAGVLLDTQYF. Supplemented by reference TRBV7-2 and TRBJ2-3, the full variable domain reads GAGVSQSPSNKVTEKGKDVELRCDPISGHTALYWYRQSLGQGLEFLIYFQGNSAPDKSGLPSDRFSAERTGGSVSTLTIQRTQQEDSAVYLCASSLDPLAGVLLDTQYFGPGTRLTVL.

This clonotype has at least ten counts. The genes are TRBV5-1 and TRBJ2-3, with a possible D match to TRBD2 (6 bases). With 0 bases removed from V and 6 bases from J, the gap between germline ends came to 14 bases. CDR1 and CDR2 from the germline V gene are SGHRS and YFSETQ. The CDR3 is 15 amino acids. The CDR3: CASSLGGRPPDTQYF. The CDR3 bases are TGCGCCAGCAGCTTGGGGGGGAGGCCCCCGGATACGCAGTATTTT.

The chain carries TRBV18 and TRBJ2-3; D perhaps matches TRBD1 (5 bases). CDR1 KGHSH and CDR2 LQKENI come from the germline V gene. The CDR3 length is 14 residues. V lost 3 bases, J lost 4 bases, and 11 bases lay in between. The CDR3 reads CASSPTVQADTQYF. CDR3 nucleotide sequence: TGTGCCAGCTCACCGACGGTACAGGCAGATACGCAGTATTTT.

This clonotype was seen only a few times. The CDR3 DNA reads TGCAGTGCTAGAGCCGGACAGGGTACAAGCAAAAACATTCAGTACTTC. Protein product: CSARAGQGTSKNIQYF. J is TRBJ2-4 and V is TRBV20-1; 8 bases map to TRBD1. V was pared by 1 base and J by 3 bases, with 8 bases of the junction left unmatched. Germline CDR1 is DFQATT and CDR2 is SNEGSKA (reference sequence). The CDR3 runs 16 residues.